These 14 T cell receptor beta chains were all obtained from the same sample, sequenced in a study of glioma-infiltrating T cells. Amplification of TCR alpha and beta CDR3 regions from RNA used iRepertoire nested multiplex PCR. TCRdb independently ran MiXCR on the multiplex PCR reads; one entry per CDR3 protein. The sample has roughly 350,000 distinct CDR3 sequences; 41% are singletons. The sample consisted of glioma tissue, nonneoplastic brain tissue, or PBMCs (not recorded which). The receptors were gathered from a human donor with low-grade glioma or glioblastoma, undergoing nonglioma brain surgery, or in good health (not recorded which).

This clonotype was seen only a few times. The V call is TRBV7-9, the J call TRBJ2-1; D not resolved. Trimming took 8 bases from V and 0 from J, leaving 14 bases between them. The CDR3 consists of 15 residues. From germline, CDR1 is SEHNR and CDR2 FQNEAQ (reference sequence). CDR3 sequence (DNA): TGTGCCAGCCTGGGGATCACGAGCTCCTACAATGAGCAGTTCTTC. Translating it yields CASLGITSSYNEQFF.

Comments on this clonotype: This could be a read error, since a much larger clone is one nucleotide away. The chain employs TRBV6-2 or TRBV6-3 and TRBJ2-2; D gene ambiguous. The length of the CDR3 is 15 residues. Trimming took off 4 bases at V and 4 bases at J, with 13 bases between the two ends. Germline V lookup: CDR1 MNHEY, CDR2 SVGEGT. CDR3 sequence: CASSFWGPSTGELFF. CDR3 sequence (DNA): TGTGCCAGCAGTTTTTGGGGTCCATCCACCGGGGAGCTGTTTTTT.

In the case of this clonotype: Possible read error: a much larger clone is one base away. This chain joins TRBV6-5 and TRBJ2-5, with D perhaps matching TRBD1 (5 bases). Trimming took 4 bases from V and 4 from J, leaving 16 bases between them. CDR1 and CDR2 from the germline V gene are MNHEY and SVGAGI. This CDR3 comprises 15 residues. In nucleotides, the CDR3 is TGTGCCAGCAGTTCAGCAGGGCTAGACCGAGAGACCCAGTACTTC. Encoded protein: CASSSAGLDRETQYF.

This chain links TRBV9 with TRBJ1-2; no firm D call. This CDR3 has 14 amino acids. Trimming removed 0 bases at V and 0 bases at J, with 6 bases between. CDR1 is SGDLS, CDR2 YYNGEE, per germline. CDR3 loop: CASSVVGTNYGYTF. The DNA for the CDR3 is TGTGCCAGCAGCGTAGTAGGGACTAACTATGGCTACACCTTC.

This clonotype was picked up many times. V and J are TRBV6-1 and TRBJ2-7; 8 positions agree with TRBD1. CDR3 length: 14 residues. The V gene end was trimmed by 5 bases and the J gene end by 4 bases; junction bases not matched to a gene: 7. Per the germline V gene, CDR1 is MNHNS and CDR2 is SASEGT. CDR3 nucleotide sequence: TGTGCCAGCAGTTTACGGACAGGGTTGTACGAGCAGTACTTC. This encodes CASSLRTGLYEQYF.

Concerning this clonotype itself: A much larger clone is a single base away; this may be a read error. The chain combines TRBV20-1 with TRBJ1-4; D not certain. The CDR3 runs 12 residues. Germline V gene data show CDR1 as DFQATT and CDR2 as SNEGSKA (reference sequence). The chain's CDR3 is CGASRGNEKLFF. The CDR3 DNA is TGCGGTGCTAGTCGTGGTAATGAAAAACTGTTTTTT.

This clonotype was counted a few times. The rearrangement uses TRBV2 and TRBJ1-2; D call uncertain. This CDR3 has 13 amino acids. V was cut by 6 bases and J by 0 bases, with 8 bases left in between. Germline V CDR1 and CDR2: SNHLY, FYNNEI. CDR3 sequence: CASRPDTNYGYTF. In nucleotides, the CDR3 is TGTGCCAGCAGGCCGGATACTAACTATGGCTACACCTTC.

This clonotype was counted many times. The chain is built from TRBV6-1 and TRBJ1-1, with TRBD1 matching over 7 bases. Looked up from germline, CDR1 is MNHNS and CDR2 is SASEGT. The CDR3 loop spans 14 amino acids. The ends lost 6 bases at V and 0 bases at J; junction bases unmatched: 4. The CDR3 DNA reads TGTGCCAGCAGCCACGGGACAGTGAACACTGAAGCTTTCTTT. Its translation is CASSHGTVNTEAFF.

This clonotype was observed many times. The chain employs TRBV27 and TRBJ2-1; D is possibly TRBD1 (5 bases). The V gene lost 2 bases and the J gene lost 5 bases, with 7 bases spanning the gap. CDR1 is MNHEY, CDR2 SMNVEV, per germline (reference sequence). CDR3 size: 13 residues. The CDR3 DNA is TGTGCCAGCAGTTTAGCAGGGAACAATGAGCAGTTCTTC. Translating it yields CASSLAGNNEQFF.

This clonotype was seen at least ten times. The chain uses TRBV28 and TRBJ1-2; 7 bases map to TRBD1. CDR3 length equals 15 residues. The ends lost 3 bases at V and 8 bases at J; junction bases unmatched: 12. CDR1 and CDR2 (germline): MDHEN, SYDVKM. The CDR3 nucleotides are TGTGCCAGCAGTTTCCCTAACAGGGGTGAGGGAGGCTACACCTTC. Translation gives CASSFPNRGEGGYTF.

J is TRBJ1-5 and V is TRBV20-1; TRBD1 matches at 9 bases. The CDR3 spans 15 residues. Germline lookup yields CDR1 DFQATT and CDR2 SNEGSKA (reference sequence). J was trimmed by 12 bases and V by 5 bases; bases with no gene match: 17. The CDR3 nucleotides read TGCAGTGCTGGAACAGGGGGCAGCCTGGTTTCCCTCCAGCATTTT. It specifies CSAGTGGSLVSLQHF.

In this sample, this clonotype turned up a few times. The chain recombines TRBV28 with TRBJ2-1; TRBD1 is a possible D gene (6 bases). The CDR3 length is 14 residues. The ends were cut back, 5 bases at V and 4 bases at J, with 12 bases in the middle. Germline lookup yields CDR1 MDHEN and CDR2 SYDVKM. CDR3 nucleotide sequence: TGTGCCAGCAGTGGGGACATTTTTTACAATGAGCAGTTCTTC. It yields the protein CASSGDIFYNEQFF.

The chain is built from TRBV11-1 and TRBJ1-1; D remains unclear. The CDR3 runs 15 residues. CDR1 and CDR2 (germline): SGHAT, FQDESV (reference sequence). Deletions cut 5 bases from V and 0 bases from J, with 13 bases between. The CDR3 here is CASSQERTVNTEAFF. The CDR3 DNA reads TGTGCCAGCAGCCAAGAGCGGACGGTGAACACTGAAGCTTTCTTT.

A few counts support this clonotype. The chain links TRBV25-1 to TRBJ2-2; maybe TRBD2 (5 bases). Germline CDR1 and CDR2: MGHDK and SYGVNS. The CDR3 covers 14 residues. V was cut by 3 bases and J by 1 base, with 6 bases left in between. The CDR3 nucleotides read TGTGCCAGCAGTGATAGCGAGAACACCGGGGAGCTGTTTTTT. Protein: CASSDSENTGELFF.